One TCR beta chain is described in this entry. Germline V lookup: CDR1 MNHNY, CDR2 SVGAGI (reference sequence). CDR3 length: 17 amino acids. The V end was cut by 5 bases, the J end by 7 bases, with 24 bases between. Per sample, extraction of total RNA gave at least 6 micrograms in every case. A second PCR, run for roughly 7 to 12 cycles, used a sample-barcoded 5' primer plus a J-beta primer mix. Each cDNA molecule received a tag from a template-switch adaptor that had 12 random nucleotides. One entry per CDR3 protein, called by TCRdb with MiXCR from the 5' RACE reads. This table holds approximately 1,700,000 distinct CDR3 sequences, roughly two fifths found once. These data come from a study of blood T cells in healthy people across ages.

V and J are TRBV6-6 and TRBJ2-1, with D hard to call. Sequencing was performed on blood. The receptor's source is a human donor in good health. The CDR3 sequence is CASSPNRATLGWNEQFF. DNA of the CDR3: TGTGCCAGCAGTCCCAATAGGGCTACCCTGGGGTGGAATGAGCAGTTCTTC.